The T cell receptor beta chain under discussion was sequenced for a study of blood T cells in healthy people across ages. The use of a sample-barcoded 5' primer and a J-beta primer mix characterized a second PCR of about 6 to 12 cycles. One entry per CDR3 protein results from TCRdb running MiXCR on the 5' RACE reads. The sample lists 1.5 million to 2 million distinct CDR3 sequences, 28% occurring once. This CDR3 contains 19 residues. Germline V gene lookup returns CDR1 MNHNS and CDR2 SASEGT. Trimming took 5 bases from V and 5 from J; bases not matched to a gene: 19. Source material: blood. The receptor comes from a woman aged 25 to 45 in good health. The gene calls are TRBV6-1 and TRBJ2-3; 10 nucleotides agree with TRBD2. The CDR3 sequence: CASSRPTEAGGLKVDTQYF. In nucleotides, the CDR3 is TGTGCCAGCAGTCGCCCGACTGAAGCGGGAGGGCTGAAGGTAGATACGCAGTATTTT.